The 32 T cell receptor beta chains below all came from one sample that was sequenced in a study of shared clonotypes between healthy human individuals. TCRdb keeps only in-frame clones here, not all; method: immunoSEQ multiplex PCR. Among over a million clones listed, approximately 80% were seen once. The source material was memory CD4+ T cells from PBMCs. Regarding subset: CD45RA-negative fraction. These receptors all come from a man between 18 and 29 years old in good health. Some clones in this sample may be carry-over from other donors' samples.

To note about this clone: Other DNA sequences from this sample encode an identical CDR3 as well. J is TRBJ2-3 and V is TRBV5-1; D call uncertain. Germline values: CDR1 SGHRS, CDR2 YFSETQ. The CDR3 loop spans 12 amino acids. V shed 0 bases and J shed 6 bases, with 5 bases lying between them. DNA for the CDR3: TGCGCCAGCAGCTTGGTAAGGGATACGCAGTATTTT. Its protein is CASSLVRDTQYF.

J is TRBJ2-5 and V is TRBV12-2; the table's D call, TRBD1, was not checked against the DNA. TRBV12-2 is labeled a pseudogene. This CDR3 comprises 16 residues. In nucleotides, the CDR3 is TGTGCAAGTCGCTTATTTAAGGGACAGGTCGGAGAGACCCAGTACTTC. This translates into CASRLFKGQVGETQYF.

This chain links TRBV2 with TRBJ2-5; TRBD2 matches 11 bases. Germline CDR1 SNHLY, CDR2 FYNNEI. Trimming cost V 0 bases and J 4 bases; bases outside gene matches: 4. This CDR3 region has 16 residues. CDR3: CASSEAVAGGAETQYF. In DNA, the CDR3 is TGTGCCAGCAGTGAAGCGGTAGCGGGAGGGGCAGAGACCCAGTACTTC. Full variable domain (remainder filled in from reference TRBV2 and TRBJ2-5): EPEVTQTPSHQVTQMGQEVILRCVPISNHLYFYWYRQILGQKVEFLVSFYNNEISEKSEIFDDQFSVERPDGSNFTLKIRSTKLEDSAMYFCASSEAVAGGAETQYFGPGTRLLVL.

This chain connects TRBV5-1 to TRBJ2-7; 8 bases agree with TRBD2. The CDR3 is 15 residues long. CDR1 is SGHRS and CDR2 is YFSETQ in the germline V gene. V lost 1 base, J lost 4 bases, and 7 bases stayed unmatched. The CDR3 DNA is TGCGCCAGCAGCTTGTCGAGCGGGAGCGCTTACGAGCAGTACTTC. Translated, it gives CASSLSSGSAYEQYF.

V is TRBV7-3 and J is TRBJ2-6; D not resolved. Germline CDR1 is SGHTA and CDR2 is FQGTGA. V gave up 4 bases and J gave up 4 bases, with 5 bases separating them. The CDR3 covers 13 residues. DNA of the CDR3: TGTGCCAGCAGCTCGACAGGGGCCAACGTCCTGACTTTC. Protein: CASSSTGANVLTF. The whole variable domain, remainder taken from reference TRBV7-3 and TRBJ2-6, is GAGVSQTPSNKVTEKGKYVELRCDPISGHTALYWYRQSLGQGPEFLIYFQGTGAADDSGLPNDRFFAVRPEGSVSTLKIQRTERGDSAVYLCASSSTGANVLTFGAGSRLTVL.

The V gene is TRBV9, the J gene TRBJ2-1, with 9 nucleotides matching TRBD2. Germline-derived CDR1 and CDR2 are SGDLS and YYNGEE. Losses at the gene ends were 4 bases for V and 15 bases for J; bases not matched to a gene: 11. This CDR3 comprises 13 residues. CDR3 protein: CASSTGTSQTPFF. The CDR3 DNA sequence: TGTGCCAGCAGCACCGGGACTAGCCAGACCCCGTTCTTC.

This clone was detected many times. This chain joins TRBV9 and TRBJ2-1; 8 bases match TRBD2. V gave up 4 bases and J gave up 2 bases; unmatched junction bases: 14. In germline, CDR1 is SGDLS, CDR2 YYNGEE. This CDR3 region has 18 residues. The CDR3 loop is CASSPPKMGLGPYNEQFF. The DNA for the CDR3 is TGTGCCAGCAGCCCCCCCAAGATGGGACTAGGGCCCTACAATGAGCAGTTCTTC.

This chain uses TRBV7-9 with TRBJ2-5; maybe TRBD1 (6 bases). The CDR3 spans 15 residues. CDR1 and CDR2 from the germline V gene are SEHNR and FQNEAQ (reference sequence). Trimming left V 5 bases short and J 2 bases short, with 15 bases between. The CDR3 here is CASSGGNPGQETQYF. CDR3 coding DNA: TGTGCCAGCAGCGGGGGCAATCCTGGACAAGAGACCCAGTACTTC.

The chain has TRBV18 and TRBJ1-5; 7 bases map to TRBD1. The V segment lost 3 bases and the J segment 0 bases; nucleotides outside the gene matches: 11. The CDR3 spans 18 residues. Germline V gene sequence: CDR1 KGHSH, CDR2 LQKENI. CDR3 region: CASSPVGGTGDSNQPQHF. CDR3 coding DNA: TGTGCCAGCTCACCCGTGGGAGGCACAGGGGATAGCAATCAGCCCCAGCATTTT.

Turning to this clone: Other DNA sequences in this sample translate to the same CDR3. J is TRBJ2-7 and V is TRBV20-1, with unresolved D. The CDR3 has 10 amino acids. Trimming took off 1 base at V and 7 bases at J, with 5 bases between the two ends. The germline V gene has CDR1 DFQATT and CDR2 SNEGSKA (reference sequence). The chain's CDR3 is CSARGVEQYF. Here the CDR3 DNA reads TGCAGTGCTAGAGGAGTGGAGCAGTACTTC.

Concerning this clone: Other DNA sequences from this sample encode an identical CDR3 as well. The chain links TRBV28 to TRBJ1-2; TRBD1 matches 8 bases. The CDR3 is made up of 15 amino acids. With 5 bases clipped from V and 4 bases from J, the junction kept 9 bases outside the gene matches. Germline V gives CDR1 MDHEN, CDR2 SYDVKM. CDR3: CASSPGTGELYGYTF. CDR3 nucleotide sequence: TGTGCCAGCAGTCCAGGGACAGGCGAACTCTATGGCTACACCTTC.

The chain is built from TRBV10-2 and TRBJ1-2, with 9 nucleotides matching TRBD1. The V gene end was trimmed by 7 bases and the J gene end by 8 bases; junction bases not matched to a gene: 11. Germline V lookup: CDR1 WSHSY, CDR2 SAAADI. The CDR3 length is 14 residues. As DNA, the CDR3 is TGCGCCAGCACGACAGGCCGGACAGGGGCCGGCTACACCTTC. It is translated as CASTTGRTGAGYTF.

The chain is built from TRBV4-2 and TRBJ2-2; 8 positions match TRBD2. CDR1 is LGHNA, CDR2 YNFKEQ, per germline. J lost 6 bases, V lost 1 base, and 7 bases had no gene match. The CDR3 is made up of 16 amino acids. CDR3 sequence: CASSQGGGRYPGELFF. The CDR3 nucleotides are TGTGCCAGCAGCCAAGGAGGCGGGAGGTACCCCGGGGAGCTGTTTTTT.

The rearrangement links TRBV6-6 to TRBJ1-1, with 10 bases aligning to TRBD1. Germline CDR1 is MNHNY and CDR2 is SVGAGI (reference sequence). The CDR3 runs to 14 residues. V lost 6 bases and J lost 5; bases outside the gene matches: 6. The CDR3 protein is CASSPRDRGTEAFF. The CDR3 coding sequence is TGTGCCAGCAGCCCCCGGGACAGGGGTACTGAAGCTTTCTTT.

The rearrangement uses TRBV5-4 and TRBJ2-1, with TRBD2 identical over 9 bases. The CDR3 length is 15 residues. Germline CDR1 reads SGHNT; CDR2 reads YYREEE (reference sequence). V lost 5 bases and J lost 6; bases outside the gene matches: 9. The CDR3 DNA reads TGTGCCAGCAGTTCGGAGCGGGAGGTCGGCAATGAGCAGTTCTTC. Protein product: CASSSEREVGNEQFF.

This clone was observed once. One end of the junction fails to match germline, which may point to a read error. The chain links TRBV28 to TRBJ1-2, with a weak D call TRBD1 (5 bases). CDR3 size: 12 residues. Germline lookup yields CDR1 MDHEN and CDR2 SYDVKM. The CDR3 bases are TGTGCCAGCAGTGCGACCTGGGGCAGCCCAGCCTTC. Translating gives CASSATWGSPAF.

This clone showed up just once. The CDR3 DNA sequence: TGTGCCAGCAGCGTAGGCACAGGGGTGGGTCAGCCCCAGCATTTT. This sequence encodes CASSVGTGVGQPQHF. The gene calls are TRBV9 and TRBJ1-5; 7 bases are shared with TRBD1. Losses at the gene ends were 0 bases for V and 6 bases for J; bases not matched to a gene: 6. Germline assignment: CDR1 SGDLS and CDR2 YYNGEE. The CDR3 spans 15 residues.

The CDR3 bases are TGTGCCAGCAGCCCCCGGACCCCGGGCGCTGAAGCTTTCTTT. It yields the protein CASSPRTPGAEAFF. The chain uses TRBV7-9 and TRBJ1-1, with unresolved D. The V gene's germline CDR1 is SEHNR and CDR2 FQNEAQ (reference sequence). The CDR3 runs 14 residues. V lost 5 bases and J 6 bases, leaving 16 bases between the germline ends.

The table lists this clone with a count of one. The CDR3: CASSVEAGTSGRSSYNEQFF. CDR3 coding DNA: TGTGCCAGCAGCGTAGAGGCGGGGACTAGCGGGAGATCGTCCTACAATGAGCAGTTCTTC. The genes are TRBV9 and TRBJ2-1, with 14 bases aligning to TRBD2. Germline-derived CDR1 and CDR2 are SGDLS and YYNGEE. The CDR3 loop spans 20 amino acids. The V gene end was trimmed by 0 bases and the J gene end by 1 base; junction bases not matched to a gene: 9.

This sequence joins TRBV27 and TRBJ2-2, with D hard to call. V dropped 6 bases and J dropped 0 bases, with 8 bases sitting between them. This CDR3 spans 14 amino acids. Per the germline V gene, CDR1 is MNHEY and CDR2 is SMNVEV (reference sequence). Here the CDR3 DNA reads TGTGCCAGCAGATTTTTAACGAACACCGGGGAGCTGTTTTTT. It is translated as CASRFLTNTGELFF.

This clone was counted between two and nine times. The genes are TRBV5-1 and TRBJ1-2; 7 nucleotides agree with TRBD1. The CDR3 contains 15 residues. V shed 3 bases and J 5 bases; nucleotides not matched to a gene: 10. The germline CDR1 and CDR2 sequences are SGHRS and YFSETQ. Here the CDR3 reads CASSSSGTAGYGYTF. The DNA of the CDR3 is TGCGCCAGCAGCTCCTCCGGGACAGCGGGGTATGGCTACACCTTC.

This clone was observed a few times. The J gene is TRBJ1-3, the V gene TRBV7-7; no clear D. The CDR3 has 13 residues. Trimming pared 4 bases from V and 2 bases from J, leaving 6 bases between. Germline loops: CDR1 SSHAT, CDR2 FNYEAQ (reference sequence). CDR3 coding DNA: TGTGCCAGCAGCTCCTCGACTGGAAACACCATATATTTT. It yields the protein CASSSSTGNTIYF.

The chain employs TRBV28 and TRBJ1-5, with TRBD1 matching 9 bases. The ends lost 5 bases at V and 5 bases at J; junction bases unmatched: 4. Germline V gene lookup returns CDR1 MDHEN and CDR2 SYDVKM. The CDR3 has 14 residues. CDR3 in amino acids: CASSGGTGYQPQHF. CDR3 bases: TGTGCCAGCAGTGGGGGGACAGGGTATCAGCCCCAGCATTTT. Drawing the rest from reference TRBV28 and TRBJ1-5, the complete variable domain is DVKVTQSSRYLVKRTGEKVFLECVQDMDHENMFWYRQDPGLGLRLIYFSYDVKMKEKGDIPEGYSVSREKKERFSLILESASTNQTSMYLCASSGGTGYQPQHFGDGTRLSIL.

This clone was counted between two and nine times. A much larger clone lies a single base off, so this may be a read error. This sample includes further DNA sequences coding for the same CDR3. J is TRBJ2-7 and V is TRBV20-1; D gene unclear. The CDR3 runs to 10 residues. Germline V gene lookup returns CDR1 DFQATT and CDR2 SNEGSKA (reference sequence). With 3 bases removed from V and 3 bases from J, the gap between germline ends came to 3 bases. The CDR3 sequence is CSASNYEQYF. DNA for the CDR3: TGCAGTGCTAGTAACTACGAGCAGTACTTC.

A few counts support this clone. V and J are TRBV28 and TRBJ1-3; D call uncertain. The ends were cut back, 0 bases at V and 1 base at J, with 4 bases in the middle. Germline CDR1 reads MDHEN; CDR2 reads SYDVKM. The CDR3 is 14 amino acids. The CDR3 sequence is CASSLWWSGNTIYF. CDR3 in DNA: TGTGCCAGCAGTTTATGGTGGTCTGGAAACACCATATATTTT.

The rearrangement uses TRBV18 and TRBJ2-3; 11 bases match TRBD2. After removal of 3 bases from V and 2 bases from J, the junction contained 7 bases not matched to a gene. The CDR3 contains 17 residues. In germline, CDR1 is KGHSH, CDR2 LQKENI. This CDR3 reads CASSPSGTSGSTDTQYF. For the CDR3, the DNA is TGTGCCAGCTCACCTTCCGGGACTAGCGGTTCCACAGATACGCAGTATTTT. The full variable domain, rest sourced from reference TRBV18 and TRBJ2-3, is NAGVMQNPRHLVRRRGQEARLRCSPMKGHSHVYWYRQLPEEGLKFMVYLQKENIIDESGMPKERFSAEFPKEGPSILRIQQVVRGDSAAYFCASSPSGTSGSTDTQYFGPGTRLTVL.

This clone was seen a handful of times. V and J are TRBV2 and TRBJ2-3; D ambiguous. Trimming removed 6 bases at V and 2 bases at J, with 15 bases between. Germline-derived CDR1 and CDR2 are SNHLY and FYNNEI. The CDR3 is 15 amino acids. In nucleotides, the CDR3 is TGTGCCAGCAGCCCCGGGTGGTTCCCCACAGATACGCAGTATTTT. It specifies CASSPGWFPTDTQYF.

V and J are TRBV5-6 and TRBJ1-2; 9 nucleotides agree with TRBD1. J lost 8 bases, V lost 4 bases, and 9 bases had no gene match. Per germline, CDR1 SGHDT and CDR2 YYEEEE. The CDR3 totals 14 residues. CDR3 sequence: CASSGGQGRLGYTF. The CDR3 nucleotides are TGTGCCAGCAGCGGTGGACAGGGGCGTTTAGGCTACACCTTC.

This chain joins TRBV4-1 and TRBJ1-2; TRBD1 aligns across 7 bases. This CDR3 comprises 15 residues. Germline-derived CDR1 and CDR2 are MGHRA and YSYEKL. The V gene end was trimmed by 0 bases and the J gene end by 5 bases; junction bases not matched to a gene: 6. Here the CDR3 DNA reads TGCGCCAGCAGCCAAGACCCGGGACAGATGTATGGCTACACCTTC. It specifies CASSQDPGQMYGYTF.

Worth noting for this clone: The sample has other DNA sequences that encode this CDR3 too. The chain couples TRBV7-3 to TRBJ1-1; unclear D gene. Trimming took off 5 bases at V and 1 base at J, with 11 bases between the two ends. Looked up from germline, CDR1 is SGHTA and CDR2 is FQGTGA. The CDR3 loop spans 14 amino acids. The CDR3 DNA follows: TGTGCCAGCAGCCCCCGAGGCGGGAACACTGAAGCTTTCTTT. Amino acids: CASSPRGGNTEAFF.

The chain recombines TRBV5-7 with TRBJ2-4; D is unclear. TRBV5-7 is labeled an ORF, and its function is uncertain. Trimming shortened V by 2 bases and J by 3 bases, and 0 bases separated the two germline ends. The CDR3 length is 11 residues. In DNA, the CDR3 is TGTGCCAGCAGCTTCAAAAACATTCAGTACTTC. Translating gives CASSFKNIQYF.

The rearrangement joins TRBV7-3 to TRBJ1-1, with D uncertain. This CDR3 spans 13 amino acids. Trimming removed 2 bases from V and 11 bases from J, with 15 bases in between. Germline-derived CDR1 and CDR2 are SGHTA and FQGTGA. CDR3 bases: TGTGCCAGCAGCTTAGTAGGGTGGCAGGATGCTTTCTTT. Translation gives CASSLVGWQDAFF.